This TCR beta chain is drawn from a study of blood T cell repertoires in COVID-19. About the study: The United States, Italy and Spain were the sources of the acute and convalescent COVID-19 samples. Sources were T cells, B-cell-depleted T cells, or PBMCs; the material itself was cDNA or gDNA.

Original methodology: It was from reference gene primer amplification that nucleated cell counts were estimated. Here immunoSEQ multiplex PCR was the method, and the copy in TCRdb shows in-frame clones only, minus some. V, J and clone size are taken as reported in that table, and D and trimming were inferred from the DNA itself. The sample contains under 200,000 clones, 80% to 85% of which appear only once. The specimen sequenced was peripheral blood. This sequence was found in a man aged 18 to 29 with active or convalescent COVID-19.

CDR3 sequence reads: CATSVGQGLNQPQHF. As DNA, the CDR3 is TGTGCCACCAGTGTCGGACAGGGCCTCAATCAGCCCCAGCATTTT. V gene TRBV24-1 combines with J gene TRBJ1-5; 8 bases map to TRBD1. Trimming removed 5 bases from V and 3 bases from J; junction bases left unmatched: 5. CDR1 is KGHDR and CDR2 is SFDVKD in the germline V gene. This CDR3 comprises 15 residues.